This entry lists 11 T cell receptor beta chains sequenced from one sample in a study of graft-versus-host responses after intestinal transplantation. These receptors' targets are unknown. Generated by immunoSEQ multiplex PCR, the TCRdb table keeps only in-frame clones and is missing some. The sample has some 70,000 clones, around 90% seen once; the top ten hold under 9.5%. Here the sequenced sample was unstimulated CD8+ T cells sorted from spleen or lymph node cells, taken before transplant. These receptors were taken from a human donor who was the organ donor for an intestinal transplant.

The rearrangement links TRBV28 to TRBJ1-6, with TRBD1 matching 8 bases. Germline loops: CDR1 MDHEN, CDR2 SYDVKM. Trimming cost V 10 bases and J 7 bases; bases outside gene matches: 15. CDR3 length: 16 amino acids. CDR3 sequence (DNA): TGTGCCATCAGGGGAAGAGACAGGGGATGGAATTCACCCCTCCACTTT. Amino acids: CAIRGRDRGWNSPLHF.

The genes are TRBV7-9 and TRBJ1-2; a weak D match, TRBD1 (6 bases). The germline V gene encodes CDR1 SEHNR and CDR2 FQNEAQ (reference sequence). This CDR3 spans 13 amino acids. V shed 4 bases and J shed 8 bases, with 14 bases lying between them. The CDR3 DNA reads as TGTGCCAGCAGCTGGGGCGGGGGCGACGGCTACACCTTC. Protein: CASSWGGGDGYTF. Variable domain in full (rest from reference TRBV7-9 and TRBJ1-2): DTGVSQNPRHKITKRGQNVTFRCDPISEHNRLYWYRQTLGQGPEFLTYFQNEAQLEKSRLLSDRFSAERPKGSFSTLEIQRTEQGDSAMYLCASSWGGGDGYTFGSGTRLTVV.

CDR3 in amino acids: CASSEYFVSSNTEAFF. The CDR3 nucleotides are TGTGCCAGCAGTGAATATTTCGTCAGCTCGAACACTGAAGCTTTCTTT. This sequence joins TRBV25-1 and TRBJ1-1, with D hard to call. The ends were cut back, 0 bases at V and 1 base at J, with 12 bases in the middle. This CDR3 contains 16 residues. The V gene's germline CDR1 is MGHDK and CDR2 SYGVNS.

The chain uses TRBV7-9 and TRBJ1-1; weak D call: TRBD1 (6 bases). The CDR3 sequence is 17 residues long. The germline gives CDR1 SEHNR, CDR2 FQNEAQ (reference sequence). The V end was cut by 3 bases, the J end by 7 bases, with 24 bases between. The CDR3 region is CASSFRFRGGYEVEAFF. The DNA for the CDR3 is TGTGCCAGCAGCTTCAGGTTTAGGGGGGGGTATGAAGTTGAAGCTTTCTTT. Looking up the rest from reference TRBV7-9 and TRBJ1-1 gives the full variable domain: DTGVSQNPRHKITKRGQNVTFRCDPISEHNRLYWYRQTLGQGPEFLTYFQNEAQLEKSRLLSDRFSAERPKGSFSTLEIQRTEQGDSAMYLCASSFRFRGGYEVEAFFGQGTRLTVV.

This chain links TRBV9 with TRBJ1-1, with a possible D match to TRBD1 (6 bases). Germline V gene sequence: CDR1 SGDLS, CDR2 YYNGEE. V shed 1 base and J shed 5 bases, with 15 bases lying between them. The CDR3 is 15 residues long. The CDR3 DNA reads TGTGCCAGCAGCGTAACGGCAGGGGCTCCGACTGAAGCTTTCTTT. It is translated as CASSVTAGAPTEAFF.

This chain links TRBV4-1 with TRBJ1-1; no reliable D call. V was cut by 0 bases and J by 8 bases, with 13 bases left in between. Looked up from germline, CDR1 is MGHRA and CDR2 is YSYEKL. The CDR3 is 14 amino acids. The CDR3 reads CASSQEGSGAEAFF. The CDR3 DNA sequence: TGCGCCAGCAGCCAAGAAGGAAGCGGTGCCGAAGCTTTCTTT.

The V and J genes are TRBV20-1 and TRBJ2-7; 7 bases agree with TRBD1. J gave up 4 bases and V 6 bases, and 3 bases lay outside the gene matches. The CDR3 consists of 11 residues. CDR1 is DFQATT and CDR2 is SNEGSKA in the germline V gene (reference sequence). CDR3 in DNA: TGCAGTGCAACGACAGGGTACGAGCAGTACTTC. Protein: CSATTGYEQYF.

This rearrangement joins TRBV11-1 to TRBJ2-7; no definite D call. This CDR3 is built from 14 residues. V lost 1 base and J lost 0, with 7 bases in between. Germline assignment: CDR1 SGHAT and CDR2 FQDESV (reference sequence). CDR3 protein: CASSLGPYSYEQYF. CDR3 DNA: TGTGCCAGCAGCTTAGGTCCCTACTCCTACGAGCAGTACTTC.

The rearrangement uses TRBV7-3 and TRBJ2-1; TRBD2 aligns across 8 bases. Losses at the gene ends were 4 bases for V and 5 bases for J; bases not matched to a gene: 10. CDR3 length: 16 amino acids. In germline, CDR1 is SGHTA, CDR2 FQGTGA. The CDR3 coding sequence is TGTGCCAGCAGCTCCGGCGGCGGGGGGACCGACAATGAGCAGTTCTTC. It codes for CASSSGGGGTDNEQFF.

The rearrangement links TRBV6-6 to TRBJ2-2; a possible D gene is TRBD2 (6 bases). Germline V gene sequence: CDR1 MNHNY, CDR2 SVGAGI (reference sequence). The CDR3 extends over 14 amino acids. V was pared by 2 bases and J by 6 bases, with 10 bases between. CDR3 residues: CASSYNPGAGELFF. The CDR3 nucleotides are TGTGCCAGCAGTTACAATCCGGGAGCCGGGGAGCTGTTTTTT.

The chain recombines TRBV6-5 with TRBJ2-7; D is unresolved. This CDR3 contains 16 residues. V gave up 0 bases and J gave up 0 bases, with 12 bases separating them. From germline, CDR1 is MNHEY and CDR2 SVGAGI. CDR3 DNA: TGTGCCAGCAGTTACTCGAAAACAGAAAGCTCCTACGAGCAGTACTTC. Translated, it gives CASSYSKTESSYEQYF.